This TCR beta chain is drawn from a study of naive CD8 T cells in extremely preterm neonates. Some clones are missing from TCRdb's copy, which holds only in-frame ones; the method was immunoSEQ multiplex PCR. The table lists approximately 7,400 clones, just over 95% of them singletons, with 2.8% in the top ten. CDR3 length equals 12 residues. Germline V gives CDR1 MNHEY, CDR2 SMNVEV (reference sequence). Unmatched junction bases numbered 3, after V lost 6 bases and J lost 8 bases. Sorting kept Annexin V-negative CD3+CD8+CD45RA+CCR7+ naive T cells. The TCR was taken from a human donor in good health. The V call is TRBV27, the J call TRBJ1-2, with 10 bases lining up with TRBD1. Sequencing was carried out using naive CD8+ T cells from blood. The CDR3 bases are TGTGCCAGCAGGGACAGGGGGTCGGGCTACACCTTC. It codes for CASRDRGSGYTF.